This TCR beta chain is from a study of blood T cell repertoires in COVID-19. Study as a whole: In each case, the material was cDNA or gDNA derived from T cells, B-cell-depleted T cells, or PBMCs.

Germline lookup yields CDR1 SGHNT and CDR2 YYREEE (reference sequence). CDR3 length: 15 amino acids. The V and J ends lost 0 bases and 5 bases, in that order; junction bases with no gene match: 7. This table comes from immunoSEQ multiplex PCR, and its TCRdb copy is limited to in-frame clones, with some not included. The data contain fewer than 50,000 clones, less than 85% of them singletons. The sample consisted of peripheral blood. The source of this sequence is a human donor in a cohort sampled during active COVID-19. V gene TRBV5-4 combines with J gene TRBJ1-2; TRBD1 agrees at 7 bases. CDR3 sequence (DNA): TGTGCCAGCAGCTTGGGGGGACAGTCGAAGTATGGCTACACCTTC. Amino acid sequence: CASSLGGQSKYGYTF.